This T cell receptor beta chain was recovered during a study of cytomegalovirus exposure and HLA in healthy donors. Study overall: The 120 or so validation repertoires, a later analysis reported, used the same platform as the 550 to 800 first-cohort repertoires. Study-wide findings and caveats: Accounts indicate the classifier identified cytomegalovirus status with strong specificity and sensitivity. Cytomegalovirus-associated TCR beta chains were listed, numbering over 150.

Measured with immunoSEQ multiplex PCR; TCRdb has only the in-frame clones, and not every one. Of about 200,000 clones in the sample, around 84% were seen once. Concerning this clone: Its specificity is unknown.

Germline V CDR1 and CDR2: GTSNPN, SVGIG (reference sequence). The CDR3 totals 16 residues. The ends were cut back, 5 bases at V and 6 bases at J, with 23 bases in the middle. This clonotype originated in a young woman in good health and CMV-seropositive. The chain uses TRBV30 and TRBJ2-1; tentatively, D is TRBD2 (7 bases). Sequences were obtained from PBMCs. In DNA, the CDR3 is TGTGCCTGGGCCGATGGGGGGGCGCTTAGGGGCAATGAGCAGTTCTTC. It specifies CAWADGGALRGNEQFF. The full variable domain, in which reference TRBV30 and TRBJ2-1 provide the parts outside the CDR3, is SQTIHQWPATLVQPVGSPLSLECTVEGTSNPNLYWYRQAAGRGLQLLFYSVGIGQISSEVPQNLSASRPQDRQFILSSKKLLLSDSGFYLCAWADGGALRGNEQFFGPGTRLTVL.